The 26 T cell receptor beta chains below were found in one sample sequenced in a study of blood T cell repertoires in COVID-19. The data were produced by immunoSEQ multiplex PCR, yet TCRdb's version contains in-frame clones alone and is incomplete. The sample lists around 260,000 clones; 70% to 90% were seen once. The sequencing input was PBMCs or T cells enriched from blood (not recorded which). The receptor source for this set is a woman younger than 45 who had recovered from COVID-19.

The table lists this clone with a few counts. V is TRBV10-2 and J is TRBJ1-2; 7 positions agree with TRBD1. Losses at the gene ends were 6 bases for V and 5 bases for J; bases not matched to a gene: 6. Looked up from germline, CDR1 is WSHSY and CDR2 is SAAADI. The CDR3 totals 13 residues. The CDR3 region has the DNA TGCGCCAGCAGCCCAGACAGGGTGTATGGCTACACCTTC. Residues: CASSPDRVYGYTF.

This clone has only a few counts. Here the CDR3 reads CTVKSGNIQYF. DNA of the CDR3: TGCACGGTTAAGAGCGGAAACATTCAGTACTTC. The chain recombines TRBV29-1 with TRBJ2-4; perhaps TRBD2 as D (5 bases). Germline V gene sequence: CDR1 SQVTM, CDR2 ANQGSEA. The CDR3 totals 11 residues.

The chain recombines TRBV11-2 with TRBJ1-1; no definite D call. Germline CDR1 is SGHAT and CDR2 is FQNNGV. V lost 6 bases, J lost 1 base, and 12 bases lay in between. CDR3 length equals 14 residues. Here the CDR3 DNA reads TGTGCCAGCAGTCCATCCAGTGCGAACACTGAAGCTTTCTTT. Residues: CASSPSSANTEAFF.

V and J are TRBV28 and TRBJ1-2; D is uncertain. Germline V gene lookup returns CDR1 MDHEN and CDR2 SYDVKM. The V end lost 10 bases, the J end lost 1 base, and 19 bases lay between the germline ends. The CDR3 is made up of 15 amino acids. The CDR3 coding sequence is TGTGCCACCCGTGACGGCAGCGGCTTTAACTATGGCTACACCTTC. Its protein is CATRDGSGFNYGYTF.

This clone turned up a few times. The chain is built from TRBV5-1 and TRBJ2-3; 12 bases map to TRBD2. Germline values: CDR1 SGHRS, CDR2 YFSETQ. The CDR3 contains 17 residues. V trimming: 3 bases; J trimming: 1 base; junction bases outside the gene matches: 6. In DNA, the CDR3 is TGCGCCAGCAGCTGGGCGACTAGCGGGGGAGGCACAGATACGCAGTATTTT. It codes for CASSWATSGGGTDTQYF. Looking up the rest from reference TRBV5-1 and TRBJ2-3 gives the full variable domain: KAGVTQTPRYLIKTRGQQVTLSCSPISGHRSVSWYQQTPGQGLQFLFEYFSETQRNKGNFPGRFSGRQFSNSRSEMNVSTLELGDSALYLCASSWATSGGGTDTQYFGPGTRLTVL.

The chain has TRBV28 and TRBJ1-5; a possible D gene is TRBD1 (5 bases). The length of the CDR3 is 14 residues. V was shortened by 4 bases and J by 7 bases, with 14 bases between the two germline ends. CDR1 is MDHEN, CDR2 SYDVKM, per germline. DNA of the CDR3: TGTGCCAGCAGTTCATCTGCAGGGTCCCAGCCCCAGCATTTT. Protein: CASSSSAGSQPQHF.

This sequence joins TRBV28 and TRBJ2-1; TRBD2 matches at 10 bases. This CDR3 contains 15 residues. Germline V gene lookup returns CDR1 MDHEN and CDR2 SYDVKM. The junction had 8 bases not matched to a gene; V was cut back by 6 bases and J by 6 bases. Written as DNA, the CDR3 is TGTGCCAGCAGCCTTCTAGCGGGAGCGGGCAATGAGCAGTTCTTC. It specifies CASSLLAGAGNEQFF.

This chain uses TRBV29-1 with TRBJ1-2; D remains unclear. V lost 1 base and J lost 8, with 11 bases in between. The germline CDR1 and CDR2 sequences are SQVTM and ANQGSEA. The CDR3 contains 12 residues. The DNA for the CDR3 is TGCAGCGTTGAAGGTACCTCGGGGGGCTACACCTTC. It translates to CSVEGTSGGYTF.

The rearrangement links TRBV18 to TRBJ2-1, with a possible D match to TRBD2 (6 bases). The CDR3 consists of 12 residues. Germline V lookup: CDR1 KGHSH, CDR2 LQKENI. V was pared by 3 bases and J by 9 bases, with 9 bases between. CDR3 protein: CASSPLRGEQFF. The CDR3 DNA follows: TGTGCCAGCTCACCGCTGCGGGGTGAGCAGTTCTTC. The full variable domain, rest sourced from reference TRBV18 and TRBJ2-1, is NAGVMQNPRHLVRRRGQEARLRCSPMKGHSHVYWYRQLPEEGLKFMVYLQKENIIDESGMPKERFSAEFPKEGPSILRIQQVVRGDSAAYFCASSPLRGEQFFGPGTRLTVL.

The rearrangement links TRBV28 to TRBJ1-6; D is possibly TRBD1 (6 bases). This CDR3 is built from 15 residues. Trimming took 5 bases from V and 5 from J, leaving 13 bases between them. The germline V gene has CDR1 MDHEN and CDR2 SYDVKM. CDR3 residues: CASSPGQFDNSPLHF. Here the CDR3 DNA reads TGTGCCAGCAGTCCCGGACAGTTCGATAATTCACCCCTCCACTTT.

The CDR3 sequence is CASSVQFSDRNSYEQYF. CDR3 DNA: TGTGCCAGCAGTGTACAGTTTTCGGACAGGAACTCCTACGAGCAGTACTTC. V and J are TRBV6-1 and TRBJ2-7, with 7 bases lining up with TRBD1. CDR1 and CDR2 (germline): MNHNS, SASEGT. The CDR3 has 17 residues. With 4 bases clipped from V and 0 bases from J, the junction kept 12 bases outside the gene matches.

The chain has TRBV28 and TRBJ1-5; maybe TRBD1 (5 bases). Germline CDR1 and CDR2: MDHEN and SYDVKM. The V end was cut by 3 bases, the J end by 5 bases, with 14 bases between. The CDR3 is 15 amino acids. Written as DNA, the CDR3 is TGTGCCAGCAGTTTGACCCAGGGTGGGGATCAGCCCCAGCATTTT. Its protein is CASSLTQGGDQPQHF.

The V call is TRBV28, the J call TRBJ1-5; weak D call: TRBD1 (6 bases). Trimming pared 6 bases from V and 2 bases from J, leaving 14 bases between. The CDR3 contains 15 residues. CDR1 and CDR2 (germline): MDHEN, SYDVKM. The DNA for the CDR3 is TGTGCCAGCAGCCCCCCTCCAGGGGGCAATCAGCCCCAGCATTTT. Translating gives CASSPPPGGNQPQHF.

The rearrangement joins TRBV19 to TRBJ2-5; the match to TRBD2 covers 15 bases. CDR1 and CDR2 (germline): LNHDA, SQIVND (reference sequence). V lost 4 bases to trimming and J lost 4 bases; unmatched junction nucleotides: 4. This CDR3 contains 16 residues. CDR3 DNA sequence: TGTGCCAGTAGTAAGGGACTAGCGGGGGGCGGAGAGACCCAGTACTTC. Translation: CASSKGLAGGGETQYF.

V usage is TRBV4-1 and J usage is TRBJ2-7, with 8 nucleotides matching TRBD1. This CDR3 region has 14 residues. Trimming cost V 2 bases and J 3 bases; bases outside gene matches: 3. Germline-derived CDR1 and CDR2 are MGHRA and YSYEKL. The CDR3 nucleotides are TGCGCCAGCAGCCAAATTGGACAGGGCTACGAGCAGTACTTC. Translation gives CASSQIGQGYEQYF.

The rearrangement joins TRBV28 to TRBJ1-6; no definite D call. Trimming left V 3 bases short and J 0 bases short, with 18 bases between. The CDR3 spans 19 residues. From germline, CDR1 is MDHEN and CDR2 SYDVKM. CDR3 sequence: CASSFLRVGRGSYNSPLHF. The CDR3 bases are TGTGCCAGCAGTTTTTTGCGGGTAGGACGGGGCTCCTATAATTCACCCCTCCACTTT. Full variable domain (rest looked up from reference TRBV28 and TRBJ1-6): DVKVTQSSRYLVKRTGEKVFLECVQDMDHENMFWYRQDPGLGLRLIYFSYDVKMKEKGDIPEGYSVSREKKERFSLILESASTNQTSMYLCASSFLRVGRGSYNSPLHFGNGTRLTVT.

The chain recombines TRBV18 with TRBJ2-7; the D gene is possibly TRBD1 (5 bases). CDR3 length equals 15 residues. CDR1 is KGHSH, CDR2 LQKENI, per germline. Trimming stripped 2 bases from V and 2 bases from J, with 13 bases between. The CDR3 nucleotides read TGTGCCAGCTCACCAGATCCCACAGGACCCTACGAGCAGTACTTC. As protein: CASSPDPTGPYEQYF.

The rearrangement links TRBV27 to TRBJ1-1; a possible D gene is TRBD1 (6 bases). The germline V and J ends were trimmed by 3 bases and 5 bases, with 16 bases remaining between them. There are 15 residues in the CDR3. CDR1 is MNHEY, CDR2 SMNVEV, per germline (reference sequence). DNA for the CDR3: TGTGCCAGCAGTTTCCTCGACAGGTCGAGGACTGAAGCTTTCTTT. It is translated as CASSFLDRSRTEAFF.

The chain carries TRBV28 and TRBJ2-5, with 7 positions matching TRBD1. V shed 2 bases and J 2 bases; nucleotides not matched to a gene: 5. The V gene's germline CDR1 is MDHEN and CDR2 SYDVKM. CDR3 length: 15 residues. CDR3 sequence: CASSLKGATQETQYF. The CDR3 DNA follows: TGTGCCAGCAGTTTAAAGGGGGCCACACAAGAGACCCAGTACTTC.

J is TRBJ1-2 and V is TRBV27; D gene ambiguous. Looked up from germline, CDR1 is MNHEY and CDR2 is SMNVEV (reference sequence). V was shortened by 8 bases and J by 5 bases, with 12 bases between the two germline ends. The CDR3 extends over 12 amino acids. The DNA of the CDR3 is TGTGCCAGCGCCGGCAGGTCTTATGGCTACACCTTC. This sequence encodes CASAGRSYGYTF.

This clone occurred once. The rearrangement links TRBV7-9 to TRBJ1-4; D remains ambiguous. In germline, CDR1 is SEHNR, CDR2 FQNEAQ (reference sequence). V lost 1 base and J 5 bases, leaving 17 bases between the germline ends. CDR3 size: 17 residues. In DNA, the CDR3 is TGTGCCAGCAGCTTAGGGGTCCGGGCCGAGGGCAATGAAAAACTGTTTTTT. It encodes CASSLGVRAEGNEKLFF.

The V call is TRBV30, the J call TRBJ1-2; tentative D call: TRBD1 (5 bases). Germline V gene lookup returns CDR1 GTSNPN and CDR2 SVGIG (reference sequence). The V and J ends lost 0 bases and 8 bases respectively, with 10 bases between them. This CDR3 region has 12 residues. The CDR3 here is CAWSVQGMGYTF. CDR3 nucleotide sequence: TGTGCCTGGAGTGTGCAGGGCATGGGCTACACCTTC.

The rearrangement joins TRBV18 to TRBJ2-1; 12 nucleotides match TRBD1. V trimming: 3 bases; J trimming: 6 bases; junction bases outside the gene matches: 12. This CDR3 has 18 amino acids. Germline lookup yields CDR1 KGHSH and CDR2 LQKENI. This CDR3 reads CASSPGTGGRATSNEQFF. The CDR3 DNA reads TGTGCCAGCTCACCTGGGACAGGGGGCCGGGCGACGTCCAATGAGCAGTTCTTC.

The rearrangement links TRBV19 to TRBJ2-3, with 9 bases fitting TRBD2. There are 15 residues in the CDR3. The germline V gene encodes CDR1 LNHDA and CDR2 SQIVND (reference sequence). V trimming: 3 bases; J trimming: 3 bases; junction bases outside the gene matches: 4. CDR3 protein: CASSMRGGQTDTQYF. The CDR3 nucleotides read TGTGCCAGTAGTATGCGGGGGGGCCAAACAGATACGCAGTATTTT. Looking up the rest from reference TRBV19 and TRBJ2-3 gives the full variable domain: DGGITQSPKYLFRKEGQNVTLSCEQNLNHDAMYWYRQDPGQGLRLIYYSQIVNDFQKGDIAEGYSVSREKKESFPLTVTSAQKNPTAFYLCASSMRGGQTDTQYFGPGTRLTVL.

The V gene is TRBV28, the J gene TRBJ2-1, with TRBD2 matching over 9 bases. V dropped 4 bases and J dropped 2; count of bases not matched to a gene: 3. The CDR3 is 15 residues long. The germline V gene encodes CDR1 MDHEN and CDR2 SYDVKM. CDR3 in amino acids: CASSSSGETYNEQFF. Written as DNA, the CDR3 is TGTGCCAGCAGTTCTAGCGGGGAGACCTACAATGAGCAGTTCTTC.

The CDR3 bases are TGTGCCACCAGTGATTTAACAGCGGGGGACAAAGAGACCCAGTACTTC. Translation gives CATSDLTAGDKETQYF. The rearrangement links TRBV24-1 to TRBJ2-5; 8 positions agree with TRBD2. J lost 3 bases, V lost 1 base, and 6 bases had no gene match. This CDR3 comprises 16 residues. CDR1 is KGHDR and CDR2 is SFDVKD in the germline V gene.